Below, 19 T cell receptor beta chains from the same sample are listed, as sequenced in a study of technical replicates of blood from several donors. TCRdb's table, derived via immunoSEQ multiplex PCR, lists solely in-frame clones and lacks some. Here the sample spans about 82,000 clones, approximately 94% being singletons. The sample consisted of T cells isolated from PBMCs. These receptors came from a human donor in good health.

The genes are TRBV18 and TRBJ2-5; 8 bases line up with TRBD2. The trim removed 6 bases at V and 3 bases at J, leaving 9 bases unmatched. Germline CDR1 is KGHSH and CDR2 is LQKENI. The CDR3 contains 15 residues. The CDR3 region is CASSHGLASEETQYF. CDR3 nucleotides: TGTGCCAGCTCTCACGGACTAGCTTCAGAAGAGACCCAGTACTTC.

This chain joins TRBV2 and TRBJ2-1; 10 bases fit TRBD2. This CDR3 spans 14 amino acids. Per germline, CDR1 SNHLY and CDR2 FYNNEI. V dropped 4 bases and J dropped 10; count of bases not matched to a gene: 7. CDR3 sequence: CASSGLAGAHEQFF. The CDR3 DNA follows: TGTGCCAGCAGTGGGCTAGCGGGAGCCCACGAGCAGTTCTTC.

A single count supports this clone. V is TRBV30 and J is TRBJ2-1; 10 positions match TRBD1. The CDR3 runs to 15 residues. CDR1 is GTSNPN, CDR2 SVGIG, per germline (reference sequence). V lost 3 bases, J lost 3 bases, and 5 bases stayed unmatched. The CDR3 sequence: CAWSGGTGVYNEQFF. The CDR3 DNA is TGTGCCTGGAGCGGCGGGACAGGGGTCTACAATGAGCAGTTCTTC. Full variable domain (missing parts from reference TRBV30 and TRBJ2-1): SQTIHQWPATLVQPVGSPLSLECTVEGTSNPNLYWYRQAAGRGLQLLFYSVGIGQISSEVPQNLSASRPQDRQFILSSKKLLLSDSGFYLCAWSGGTGVYNEQFFGPGTRLTVL.

This clone was seen once. The rearrangement joins TRBV7-2 to TRBJ1-2, with 9 nucleotides matching TRBD1. The CDR3 covers 14 residues. The V and J ends lost 8 bases and 5 bases, in that order; junction bases with no gene match: 9. Germline V gene data show CDR1 as SGHTA and CDR2 as FQGNSA. The CDR3 DNA reads as TGTGCCAGCGGCAAATCCGGGACAGGGTATGGCTACACCTTC. It specifies CASGKSGTGYGYTF.

The rearrangement uses TRBV9 and TRBJ1-4; no clear D. Germline CDR1 reads SGDLS; CDR2 reads YYNGEE. The V end lost 0 bases, the J end lost 7 bases, and 16 bases lay between the germline ends. The CDR3 consists of 16 residues. The chain's CDR3 is CASSVGSGNTGEKLFF. DNA for the CDR3: TGTGCCAGCAGCGTAGGGTCGGGTAATACGGGTGAAAAACTGTTTTTT.

The V and J genes are TRBV5-1 and TRBJ1-1; TRBD1 is a possible D gene (5 bases). This CDR3 contains 15 residues. Germline V gene sequence: CDR1 SGHRS, CDR2 YFSETQ. Trimming cost V 0 bases and J 1 base, with 10 bases left between them. CDR3 region: CASSLVLGENTEAFF. The CDR3 DNA follows: TGCGCCAGCAGCTTGGTCCTAGGGGAGAACACTGAAGCTTTCTTT.

The chain links TRBV4-1 to TRBJ2-3, with D hard to call. Per germline, CDR1 MGHRA and CDR2 YSYEKL. CDR3 size: 16 residues. The V end was cut by 1 base, the J end by 5 bases, with 16 bases between. The CDR3 DNA sequence: TGCGCCAGCAGCCAAGTTCGCTCCATTATCGGAGATACGCAGTATTTT. Translation gives CASSQVRSIIGDTQYF.

This clone was detected a few times. J is TRBJ1-2 and V is TRBV7-9; no reliable D call. Germline V gene lookup returns CDR1 SEHNR and CDR2 FQNEAQ (reference sequence). V lost 5 bases to trimming and J lost 4 bases, with 14 bases between them. The CDR3 consists of 14 residues. Written as DNA, the CDR3 is TGTGCCAGCAGCCCTATCACGGGGAGCTATGGCTACACCTTC. This gives the protein CASSPITGSYGYTF.

The chain recombines TRBV7-2 with TRBJ1-1; possible D gene TRBD1, 5 bases. Germline CDR1 reads SGHTA; CDR2 reads FQGNSA. The V end lost 4 bases, the J end lost 10 bases, and 19 bases lay between the germline ends. This CDR3 contains 14 residues. CDR3 sequence reads: CASSSTDPPGRAFF. CDR3 coding DNA: TGTGCCAGCAGCTCGACAGACCCTCCTGGAAGAGCTTTCTTT.

V and J are TRBV2 and TRBJ2-6, with TRBD1 identical over 7 bases. From germline, CDR1 is SNHLY and CDR2 FYNNEI. CDR3 length: 19 residues. The ends lost 6 bases at V and 0 bases at J; junction bases unmatched: 14. CDR3 loop: CASRGFGQVLLSGANVLTF. CDR3 nucleotide sequence: TGTGCCAGCAGGGGATTCGGACAGGTACTCCTCTCTGGGGCCAACGTCCTGACTTTC.

This clone was found once. The chain recombines TRBV25-1 with TRBJ1-2; TRBD1 matches at 8 bases. The CDR3 spans 12 residues. Per germline, CDR1 MGHDK and CDR2 SYGVNS. The J segment lost 6 bases and the V segment lost 4 bases, leaving 1 base of the junction unmatched. The CDR3 DNA is TGTGCCAGCAGTGCGACAGGGGATGGCTACACCTTC. It is translated as CASSATGDGYTF.

Only a few counts were recorded for this clone. The rearrangement uses TRBV28 and TRBJ1-5, with D unresolved. CDR3 length equals 13 residues. The V gene's germline CDR1 is MDHEN and CDR2 SYDVKM. V lost 6 bases and J lost 0, with 6 bases in between. The CDR3 DNA follows: TGTGCCAGCAGGTACAGTAGCAATCAGCCCCAGCATTTT. It specifies CASRYSSNQPQHF. The full variable domain, rest sourced from reference TRBV28 and TRBJ1-5, is DVKVTQSSRYLVKRTGEKVFLECVQDMDHENMFWYRQDPGLGLRLIYFSYDVKMKEKGDIPEGYSVSREKKERFSLILESASTNQTSMYLCASRYSSNQPQHFGDGTRLSIL.

This chain's CDR3 is CASSRTLGAGRLGKLFF. The CDR3 bases are TGTGCCAGCAGCCGAACCCTGGGGGCAGGGCGGCTAGGAAAACTGTTTTTT. This chain uses TRBV7-2 with TRBJ1-4; D is perhaps TRBD1 (6 bases). Trimming stripped 5 bases from V and 10 bases from J, with 26 bases between. Germline V gene sequence: CDR1 SGHTA, CDR2 FQGNSA. The CDR3 spans 17 residues.

This clone showed up just once. The chain couples TRBV6-6 to TRBJ2-3; 8 nucleotides line up with TRBD1. From germline, CDR1 is MNHNY and CDR2 SVGAGI (reference sequence). The CDR3 length is 15 residues. The J segment lost 8 bases and the V segment lost 7 bases, leaving 14 bases of the junction unmatched. CDR3 bases: TGTGCCAGCACTCAAGACAGGGGCATAGGTGGTACGCAGTATTTT. It yields the protein CASTQDRGIGGTQYF.

The V call is TRBV6-6, the J call TRBJ2-2, with D hard to call. Per the germline V gene, CDR1 is MNHNY and CDR2 is SVGAGI (reference sequence). The V end was cut by 0 bases, the J end by 5 bases, with 13 bases between. The CDR3 sequence is 16 residues long. CDR3 region: CASSYSKLRSTGELFF. The CDR3 DNA sequence: TGTGCCAGCAGTTACTCGAAATTGAGGTCGACCGGGGAGCTGTTTTTT.

This chain joins TRBV5-5 and TRBJ2-3; D remains unclear. The CDR3 extends over 14 amino acids. Trimming removed 0 bases at V and 0 bases at J, with 5 bases between. The germline CDR1 and CDR2 sequences are SGHKS and YYEKEE (reference sequence). This chain's CDR3 is CASSLELSTDTQYF. The CDR3 DNA reads TGTGCCAGCAGCTTGGAGCTTAGCACAGATACGCAGTATTTT.

The CDR3 is CASSPGLAGDTQYF. The CDR3 nucleotides are TGCGCCAGCAGTCCGGGACTAGCGGGAGATACGCAGTATTTT. V and J are TRBV10-1 and TRBJ2-3; 12 nucleotides line up with TRBD2. Germline-derived CDR1 and CDR2 are WNHNN and SYGVQD (reference sequence). This CDR3 is built from 14 residues. The V gene end was trimmed by 5 bases and the J gene end by 5 bases; junction bases not matched to a gene: 2.

The chain is built from TRBV29-1 and TRBJ2-3; maybe TRBD2 (5 bases). Trimming shortened V by 7 bases and J by 0 bases, and 11 bases separated the two germline ends. This CDR3 is built from 13 residues. In germline, CDR1 is SQVTM, CDR2 ANQGSEA. The CDR3 here is CSAQTTSTDTQYF. The CDR3 nucleotides are TGCAGCGCTCAGACTACTAGCACAGATACGCAGTATTTT.

This chain joins TRBV5-4 and TRBJ1-4; no clear D. V was pared by 2 bases and J by 8 bases, with 10 bases between. The germline V gene has CDR1 SGHNT and CDR2 YYREEE (reference sequence). The CDR3 is made up of 13 amino acids. This chain's CDR3 is CASSLMEEEKLFF. The CDR3 bases are TGTGCCAGCAGCTTAATGGAGGAAGAAAAACTGTTTTTT.